These 14 T cell receptor beta chains originate from one sample sequenced in a study of blood T cell repertoires in COVID-19. Libraries were prepared by immunoSEQ multiplex PCR; TCRdb keeps only in-frame clonotypes and omits some of them. The repertoire holds about 350,000 clones, with around nine tenths as singletons. Sequencing was done on a sample of peripheral blood. These receptors were collected from a woman in her sixties with COVID-19, enrolled during active disease.

V and J are TRBV6-2 or TRBV6-3 and TRBJ2-3; TRBD2 is a possible D gene (6 bases). This CDR3 comprises 16 residues. Germline CDR1 and CDR2: MNHEY and SVGEGT. Trimming stripped 2 bases from V and 1 base from J, with 13 bases between. The CDR3: CASSYGRELGTDTQYF. CDR3 nucleotides: TGTGCCAGCAGTTACGGTCGGGAGCTCGGCACAGATACGCAGTATTTT.

DNA of the CDR3: TGTGCCAGCAGTTTTGCAGGGGCCACAATGAACACTGAAGCTTTCTTT. It encodes CASSFAGATMNTEAFF. The chain has TRBV28 and TRBJ1-1, with D possibly being TRBD1 (6 bases). CDR3 length: 16 amino acids. V gave up 3 bases and J gave up 0 bases, with 14 bases separating them. Per germline, CDR1 MDHEN and CDR2 SYDVKM.

The chain has TRBV5-1 and TRBJ1-1; the D gene is possibly TRBD1 (6 bases). The germline V and J ends were trimmed by 3 bases and 2 bases, with 11 bases remaining between them. The germline CDR1 and CDR2 sequences are SGHRS and YFSETQ. The CDR3 consists of 14 residues. The CDR3 sequence: CASSSRTDNTEAFF. Here the CDR3 DNA reads TGCGCCAGCAGCTCCCGGACAGATAACACTGAAGCTTTCTTT.

This clone was seen a handful of times. The chain carries TRBV19 and TRBJ1-5; D is possibly TRBD1 (6 bases). The CDR3 covers 16 residues. CDR1 and CDR2 from the germline V gene are LNHDA and SQIVND (reference sequence). V lost 3 bases, J lost 8 bases, and 20 bases lay in between. This CDR3 reads CASSMRGGKFIKPQHF. The CDR3 DNA is TGTGCCAGTAGTATGAGAGGGGGTAAATTCATTAAGCCCCAGCATTTT.

The CDR3 protein is CASSIGASGGIVETQYF. The CDR3 coding sequence is TGTGCCAGTAGTATAGGGGCTAGCGGGGGGATCGTGGAGACCCAGTACTTC. The chain combines TRBV19 with TRBJ2-5, with 11 bases that match TRBD2. Germline assignment: CDR1 LNHDA and CDR2 SQIVND (reference sequence). This CDR3 is 17 amino acids long. V dropped 1 base and J dropped 5; count of bases not matched to a gene: 9.

The gene calls are TRBV5-1 and TRBJ2-3; a weak D match, TRBD2 (5 bases). The CDR3 spans 16 residues. V was trimmed by 3 bases and J by 1 base, leaving 15 bases between them. Germline CDR1 is SGHRS and CDR2 is YFSETQ. CDR3 coding DNA: TGCGCCAGCAGCTCCGCACGGGGTGGGGGCACAGATACGCAGTATTTT. Its translation: CASSSARGGGTDTQYF.

This clone was observed once. V usage is TRBV10-3 and J usage is TRBJ2-5; 7 nucleotides align to TRBD1. The CDR3 is 14 residues long. Germline assignment: CDR1 ENHRY and CDR2 SYGVKD. The junction had 4 bases not matched to a gene; V was cut back by 6 bases and J by 0 bases. The CDR3 reads CAISQTGYQETQYF. The CDR3 region has the DNA TGTGCCATCAGCCAGACAGGGTACCAAGAGACCCAGTACTTC.

The chain joins TRBV10-3 to TRBJ2-3, with 10 bases that match TRBD2. After removal of 6 bases from V and 2 bases from J, the junction contained 5 bases not matched to a gene. Germline CDR1 reads ENHRY; CDR2 reads SYGVKD. CDR3 length equals 15 residues. The CDR3 loop reads CAISSGGETTDTQYF. The CDR3 DNA sequence: TGTGCCATCAGCAGCGGGGGGGAGACCACAGATACGCAGTATTTT.

The chain combines TRBV5-4 with TRBJ2-7, with 7 bases matching TRBD1. Germline trimming cut 4 bases from V and 3 bases from J; bases unmatched to any gene: 4. CDR1 is SGHNT, CDR2 YYREEE, per germline (reference sequence). CDR3 size: 13 residues. CDR3 sequence reads: CASSPGQVYEQYF. CDR3 DNA sequence: TGTGCCAGCAGCCCTGGACAGGTCTACGAGCAGTACTTC.

This clone was detected only a few times. J is TRBJ1-1 and V is TRBV12-3 or TRBV12-4, with TRBD1 identical over 8 bases. After removal of 7 bases from V and 4 bases from J, the junction contained 5 bases not matched to a gene. The CDR3 runs to 13 residues. In DNA, the CDR3 is TGTGCCAGCACGGGAGACAGGGGCACTGAAGCTTTCTTT. It encodes CASTGDRGTEAFF.

V gene TRBV19 combines with J gene TRBJ1-2; TRBD1 matches 9 bases. The CDR3 extends over 17 amino acids. Per the germline V gene, CDR1 is LNHDA and CDR2 is SQIVND (reference sequence). Trimming removed 5 bases from V and 8 bases from J; junction bases left unmatched: 18. The DNA for the CDR3 is TGTGCCAGTAGTTACCAACAGGGGGCAAGCTTTTCGCGAGGCTACACCTTC. It yields the protein CASSYQQGASFSRGYTF.

CDR3 loop: CASSLGWGSGTFANTGELFF. DNA for the CDR3: TGCGCCAGCAGCTTGGGCTGGGGCAGTGGGACTTTCGCGAACACCGGGGAGCTGTTTTTT. The rearrangement uses TRBV5-1 and TRBJ2-2; D might be TRBD2 (6 bases). Germline CDR1 SGHRS, CDR2 YFSETQ. The CDR3 length is 20 residues. V gave up 0 bases and J gave up 0 bases, with 21 bases separating them.

The V and J genes are TRBV6-2 or TRBV6-3 and TRBJ2-1, with D unclear. Germline assignment: CDR1 MNHEY and CDR2 SVGEGT. CDR3 length: 13 amino acids. Trimming removed 3 bases at V and 10 bases at J, with 13 bases between. The CDR3 nucleotides are TGTGCCAGCAGTTATCCTGCCTCGCGAGAGCAGTTCTTC. This sequence encodes CASSYPASREQFF.

The chain carries TRBV18 and TRBJ1-5, with D unresolved. Germline V gene sequence: CDR1 KGHSH, CDR2 LQKENI. The CDR3 consists of 15 residues. The germline V and J ends were trimmed by 0 bases and 1 base, with 7 bases remaining between them. The CDR3 reads CASSPPGESNQPQHF. Written as DNA, the CDR3 is TGTGCCAGCTCACCACCCGGGGAAAGCAATCAGCCCCAGCATTTT. The complete variable domain, with remaining parts taken from reference TRBV18 and TRBJ1-5, reads NAGVMQNPRHLVRRRGQEARLRCSPMKGHSHVYWYRQLPEEGLKFMVYLQKENIIDESGMPKERFSAEFPKEGPSILRIQQVVRGDSAAYFCASSPPGESNQPQHFGDGTRLSIL.